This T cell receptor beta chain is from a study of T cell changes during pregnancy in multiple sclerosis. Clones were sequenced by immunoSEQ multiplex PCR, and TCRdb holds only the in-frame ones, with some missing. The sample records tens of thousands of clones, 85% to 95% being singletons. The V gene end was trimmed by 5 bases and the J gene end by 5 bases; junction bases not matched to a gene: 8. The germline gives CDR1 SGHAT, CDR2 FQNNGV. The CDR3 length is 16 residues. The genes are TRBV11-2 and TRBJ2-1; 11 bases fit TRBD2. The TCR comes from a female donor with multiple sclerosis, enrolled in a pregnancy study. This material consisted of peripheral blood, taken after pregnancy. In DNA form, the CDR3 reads TGTGCCAGCAGCCGATACACTAGCGGGGGAAACAATGAGCAGTTCTTC. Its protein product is CASSRYTSGGNNEQFF.